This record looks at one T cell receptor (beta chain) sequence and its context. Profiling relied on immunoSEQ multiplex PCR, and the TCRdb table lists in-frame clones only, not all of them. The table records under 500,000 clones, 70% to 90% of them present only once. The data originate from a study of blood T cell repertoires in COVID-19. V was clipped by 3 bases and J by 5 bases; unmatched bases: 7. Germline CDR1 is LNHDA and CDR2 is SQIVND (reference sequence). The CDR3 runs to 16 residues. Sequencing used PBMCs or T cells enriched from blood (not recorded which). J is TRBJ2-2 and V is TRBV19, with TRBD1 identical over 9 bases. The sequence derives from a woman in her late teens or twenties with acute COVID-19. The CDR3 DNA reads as TGTGCCAGTAGTATTCGGACAGGGGTTAGGACCGGGGAGCTGTTTTTT. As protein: CASSIRTGVRTGELFF. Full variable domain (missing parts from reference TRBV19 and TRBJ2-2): DGGITQSPKYLFRKEGQNVTLSCEQNLNHDAMYWYRQDPGQGLRLIYYSQIVNDFQKGDIAEGYSVSREKKESFPLTVTSAQKNPTAFYLCASSIRTGVRTGELFFGEGSRLTVL.